The sequence of this T cell receptor (beta chain) was determined in a study of T cells in Graves' hyperthyroidism and ophthalmopathy. Study conclusions and caveats: The authors' 13 V-J model separated ophthalmopathy from stable hyperthyroidism. Also found in blood were most expanded thyroid clonotypes above 0.001.

RNA transcripts provided the source from which TCR beta CDR3 regions were amplified. TCR CDR3 regions were first amplified by RT-PCR with HTBI primers. Each CDR3 protein gets one entry after TCRdb re-called the multiplex PCR reads with MiXCR. The sample yields 300,000 to 450,000 distinct CDR3 sequences, around an eighth seen once. This clonotype has a count of ten or more. Its target is not known. Sequencing used blood. The TCR originated in a man in his thirties or forties with Graves' hyperthyroidism that later progressed to Graves' ophthalmopathy.

The CDR3 DNA reads TGTGCCAGCAGCCAATTCTTTTCAGATACGCAGTATTTT. It translates to CASSQFFSDTQYF. The chain joins TRBV14 to TRBJ2-3; D is ambiguous. The CDR3 loop spans 13 amino acids. Germline V gene data show CDR1 as SGHDN and CDR2 as FVKESK. Trimming took off 2 bases at V and 4 bases at J, with 7 bases between the two ends.